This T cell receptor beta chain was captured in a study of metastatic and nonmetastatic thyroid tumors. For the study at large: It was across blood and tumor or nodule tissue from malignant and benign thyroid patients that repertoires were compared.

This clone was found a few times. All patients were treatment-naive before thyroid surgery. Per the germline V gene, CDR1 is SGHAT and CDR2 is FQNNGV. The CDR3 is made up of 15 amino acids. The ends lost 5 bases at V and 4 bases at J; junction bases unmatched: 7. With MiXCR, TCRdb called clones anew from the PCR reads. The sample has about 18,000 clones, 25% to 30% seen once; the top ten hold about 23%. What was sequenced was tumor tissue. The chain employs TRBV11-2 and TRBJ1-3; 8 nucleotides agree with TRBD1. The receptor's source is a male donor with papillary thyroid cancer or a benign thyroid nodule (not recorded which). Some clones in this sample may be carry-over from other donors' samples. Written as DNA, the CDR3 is TGTGCCAGCAGCCCAACAGGGGGAGTGGGAAACACCATATATTTT. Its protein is CASSPTGGVGNTIYF.